A selection of T cell receptor beta chains follows, all from one sample in a study of cytomegalovirus exposure and HLA in healthy donors. Profiling relied on immunoSEQ multiplex PCR, and the TCRdb table lists in-frame clones only, not all of them. This repertoire shows just over 150,000 clones, around 80% found once; its top ten account for roughly 6.5%. Source material: PBMCs. Every receptor here comes from a man in his fifties or sixties in good health and CMV-seropositive. CDR3s include the opening cysteine and the closing phenylalanine or tryptophan. The D gene is left open where the match is weak. A row's size may be missing; if present it is once, few, many or a size class.

>few|TRBJ1-1|TRBV27|.
TGTGCCAGCAGTTTGAGGGGGGGGACTACTGAAGCTTTCTTT
CASSLRGGTTEAFF
>.|TRBJ1-2|TRBV6-1|TRBD1
TGTGCCAGCAGCTGGACAGGGGAGAACTATGGCTACACCTTC
CASSWTGENYGYTF
>.|TRBJ2-3|TRBV4-2|.
TGTGCCAGCAGCCAAGGGGAGGGGGGAGTCCCAGATACGCAGTATTTT
CASSQGEGGVPDTQYF
>.|TRBJ2-3|TRBV5-4|TRBD2
TGTGCCAGCAGCTTGTCTAGCGGGAGCACAGATACGCAGTATTTT
CASSLSSGSTDTQYF
>.|TRBJ2-1|TRBV7-3|.
TGTGCCAGCAGCTTAGTTCCCGGAGAGCTCTACAATGAGCAGTTCTTC
CASSLVPGELYNEQFF
>.|TRBJ1-3|TRBV7-6|.
TGTGCCAGCAGCCCAGGTGACTCTGGAAACACCATATATTTT
CASSPGDSGNTIYF
>.|TRBJ2-3|TRBV30|.
TGTGCCTGGAGTCTGACAGCTAGCACAGATACGCAGTATTTT
CAWSLTASTDTQYF
>.|TRBJ2-1|TRBV6-8|TRBD2
TGTGCCAGCAGTTACGCCAGCGGGGGGGTCGATGAGCAGTTCTTC
CASSYASGGVDEQFF
>few|TRBJ1-1|TRBV2|TRBD1
TGTGCCAGCAGTGAAGACCACCCACAGGGGGTGAACACTGAAGCTTTCTTT
CASSEDHPQGVNTEAFF
>.|TRBJ2-1|TRBV7-6|.
TGTGCCAGCAGCTCCGGGACTCCCCGAGGGGAGCAGTTCTTC
CASSSGTPRGEQFF
>.|TRBJ1-2|TRBV15|TRBD1
TGTGCCACCAGCAAATCTGGACAGGGCGACTATGGCTACACCTTC
CATSKSGQGDYGYTF
>.|TRBJ1-2|TRBV7-8|.
TGTGCCAGCAGCTTGAGTAGCCCGGGGGGGTATGGCTACACCTTC
CASSLSSPGGYGYTF
>.|TRBJ1-2|TRBV2|.
TGTGCCAGCAGTGCTTGGACAACTAACTATGGCTACACCTTC
CASSAWTTNYGYTF
>.|TRBJ1-4|TRBV6-1|.
TGTGCCAGCAGGGTACAGGTGTCAAATGAAAAACTGTTTTTT
CASRVQVSNEKLFF
>.|TRBJ2-1|TRBV7-3|TRBD2
TGTGCCAGCAGCATCCCCGGGACTAGTAATGAGCAGTTCTTC
CASSIPGTSNEQFF
>.|TRBJ1-2|TRBV12-2|.
TGTGCAAGTCGCAAGACTATAGGGTATGGCTACACCTTC
CASRKTIGYGYTF
>.|TRBJ2-5|TRBV5-1|TRBD1
TGCGCCAGCAGCTTGGGGGCGACAGGGCTCCAAGAGACCCAGTACTTC
CASSLGATGLQETQYF
>.|TRBJ2-1|TRBV5-1|.
TGCGCCAGCAGCTTGCAGGGCGGTACCTACAATGAGCAGTTCTTC
CASSLQGGTYNEQFF
>.|TRBJ1-1|TRBV18|.
TGTGCCAGCTCACCCCCAACAGGGTACACTGAAGCTTTCTTT
CASSPPTGYTEAFF
>once|TRBJ2-3|TRBV7-3|TRBD1
TGTGCCAGCAGCCCTACAGGGGCACGCACAGATACGCAGTATTTT
CASSPTGARTDTQYF
>.|TRBJ2-3|TRBV4-1|.
TGCGCCAGCAGCCAGCGGGGGCCTCGCACAGATACGCAGTATTTT
CASSQRGPRTDTQYF
>.|TRBJ1-2|TRBV9|.
TGTGCCAGCAGTCAGGGTGAGGCTGGCTACACCTTC
CASSQGEAGYTF
>.|TRBJ2-3|TRBV6-1|.
TGTGCCAGCAGTGAAGGGTGGGGGGGCCACATAGATACGCAGTATTTT
CASSEGWGGHIDTQYF
>.|TRBJ2-5|TRBV2|.
TGTGCCAGCAGTGAAGGAAGCAGGAAGGAGACCCAGTACTTC
CASSEGSRKETQYF
>once|TRBJ2-2|TRBV11-3|.
TGTGCCAGCAGCCTATCGGACAGCACCGGGGAGCTGTTTTTT
CASSLSDSTGELFF
>.|TRBJ1-5|TRBV5-6|.
TGTGCCAGCAGCCCTAGGGGTCAGCCCCAGCATTTT
CASSPRGQPQHF
>once|TRBJ2-1|TRBV9|TRBD2
TGTGCCAGCAGCCTACTAGCGGGGGGTGTCAATGAGCAGTTCTTC
CASSLLAGGVNEQFF
>.|TRBJ2-2|TRBV7-8|TRBD2
TGTGCCAGCAGCTTAGTAGGCCTAGCGGTGAACACCGGGGAGCTGTTTTTT
CASSLVGLAVNTGELFF
>.|TRBJ2-3|TRBV10-1|.
TGCGCCAGCAGTCAAACAGGGACAGATACGCAGTATTTT
CASSQTGTDTQYF
>.|TRBJ2-1|TRBV19|.
TGTGCCAGTAGTATATGGGCAGCCACTTATGCGAACTCCTACAATGAGCAGTTCTTC
CASSIWAATYANSYNEQFF
>.|TRBJ2-1|TRBV5-6|TRBD2
TGTGCCAGCAGCTTGGGACTAGCGAGACAGTTCTTC
CASSLGLARQFF
>.|TRBJ2-7|TRBV7-9|TRBD1
TGTGCCATCTTAAGGGCCACAGGGGGAGGAGACTACGAGCAGTACTTC
CAILRATGGGDYEQYF
>few|TRBJ2-3|TRBV11-2|TRBD2
TGTGCCAGCAGCTTTGGAGCGGGGAGCACAGATACGCAGTATTTT
CASSFGAGSTDTQYF
>.|TRBJ2-7|TRBV5-4|TRBD1
TGTGCCAGCAGCCCGTCACCCCGGGACAGATTCTACGAGCAGTACTTC
CASSPSPRDRFYEQYF
>few|TRBJ2-7|TRBV5-4|TRBD1
TGTGCCAGCAAGAGGGGGCAGGGGGACTACGAGCAGTACTTC
CASKRGQGDYEQYF
>.|TRBJ1-3|TRBV4-1|.
TGCGCCAGCAGCCAAGGGCAGCGCGACACCATATATTTT
CASSQGQRDTIYF
>.|TRBJ2-1|TRBV2|TRBD1
TGTGCCAGCAGGCCTCGAATAGGGACAGGGGTAAGCGATGAGCAGTTCTTC
CASRPRIGTGVSDEQFF
>.|TRBJ2-2|TRBV5-1|.
TGCGCCAGCAGCTTGCAGGGTATGAACACCGGGGAGCTGTTTTTT
CASSLQGMNTGELFF
>few|TRBJ1-4|TRBV19|TRBD1
TGTGCCAGTAGTAACGCGGGACAGGGAAGGTTTTTT
CASSNAGQGRFF
>.|TRBJ2-5|TRBV12-5|.
TGTGCTAGTCGACTCCGAGAGACCCAGTACTTC
CASRLRETQYF
>once|TRBJ2-6|TRBV5-4|.
TGTGCCAGCAGCGCGTATCTTACTGGGGCCAACGTCCTGACTTTC
CASSAYLTGANVLTF
>.|TRBJ1-6|TRBV18|.
TGTGCCAGCTCACACCGGGGGGATCCGAGGGGTTCACCCCTCCACTTT
CASSHRGDPRGSPLHF
>.|TRBJ2-3|TRBV5-4|.
TGTGCCAGCAGCATCGAAACCGGGACTCACACAGATACGCAGTATTTT
CASSIETGTHTDTQYF
>.|TRBJ1-2|TRBV19|.
TGTGCCAGTAGTGGGGCCGCAGTGTTGAACTATGGCTACACCTTC
CASSGAAVLNYGYTF
>.|TRBJ1-3|TRBV6-6|.
TGTGCCAGCAGTCGGGTCCTCCAGTCTGGAAACACCATATATTTT
CASSRVLQSGNTIYF
>.|TRBJ2-1|TRBV28|TRBD1
TGTGCCAGCAGGCCGGGACAGGGGATTTCGTATGAGCAGTTCTTC
CASRPGQGISYEQFF
>.|TRBJ1-1|TRBV29-1|TRBD1
TGCAGCGTTGATTCGCCTACAGGGGTTCACACTGAAGCTTTCTTT
CSVDSPTGVHTEAFF
>once|TRBJ1-4|TRBV7-8|.
TGTGCCAGCAGCTCAGGGGTTGTCGTTGGGGAAAAACTGTTTTTT
CASSSGVVVGEKLFF
>few|TRBJ1-1|TRBV7-9|.
TGTGCCAGCAGCTTAGGTCCGGGAGTGGACACTGAAGCTTTCTTT
CASSLGPGVDTEAFF
>.|TRBJ1-4|TRBV15|.
TGTGCCACCAGCAGAGATTTGGCAGGTACAACTAATGAAAAACTGTTTTTT
CATSRDLAGTTNEKLFF
>.|TRBJ2-7|TRBV5-1|.
TGCGCCAGCAGCACCGGGACCTACGAGCAGTACTTC
CASSTGTYEQYF
>.|TRBJ2-7|TRBV7-3|TRBD1
TGTGCCAGCAGCTTCGGACAGGGCTACGAGCAGTACTTC
CASSFGQGYEQYF